Listed below are T cell receptor beta chains from one sample, sequenced in a study of cytomegalovirus exposure and HLA in healthy donors. Some clones are missing from TCRdb's copy, which holds only in-frame ones; the method was immunoSEQ multiplex PCR. Here the sample spans tens of thousands of clones, about 81% being singletons. Sequenced: PBMCs. These receptors were collected from a man in his fifties in good health and CMV-seropositive. Each CDR3 is given with its conserved first and last residue. The D gene is left open where the match is weak. Clone sizes are given selectively: once, few, many, or a class where the clone is expanded.

V gene	clone size	J gene	D gene	CDR3 DNA	CDR3 protein
TRBV9	-	TRBJ2-7	TRBD1	TGTGCCAGCAGCGCCTCGACAGGGTCGACCTACGAGCAGTACTTC	CASSASTGSTYEQYF
TRBV14	-	TRBJ1-1	-	TGTGCCAGCAGCCTGGGACAGAACACTGAAGCTTTCTTT	CASSLGQNTEAFF
TRBV19	-	TRBJ2-3	-	TGTGCCAGTAGTATTTCTAGCGTAAGCACAGATACGCAGTATTTT	CASSISSVSTDTQYF
TRBV6-1	-	TRBJ1-1	-	TGTGCCAGCACCCCCCCGGGCAGGGGCAACACTGAAGCTTTCTTT	CASTPPGRGNTEAFF
TRBV7-8	-	TRBJ2-1	TRBD2	TGTGCCAGCAGCTTAGGCGGGAGGGGCTCCTACAATGAGCAGTTCTTC	CASSLGGRGSYNEQFF
TRBV7-9	few	TRBJ2-5	TRBD1	TGTGCCAGCAGCTTCGACAGGGCAGGTAGAGAGACCCAGTACTTC	CASSFDRAGRETQYF
TRBV7-8	-	TRBJ1-6	TRBD1	TGTGCCAGCAGCTCAAAAAGACAGGGGTTTGAGAATTCACCCCTCCACTTT	CASSSKRQGFENSPLHF
TRBV5-1	-	TRBJ2-5	TRBD2	TGCGCCAGCAGCATAGCGGGGGCACAAGAGACCCAGTACTTC	CASSIAGAQETQYF
TRBV7-8	few	TRBJ2-2	TRBD2	TGTGCCAGCAGCCCGGGGACTAGCGGGATCACCGGGGAGCTGTTTTTT	CASSPGTSGITGELFF
TRBV10-3	-	TRBJ2-1	-	TGTGCCATCAGGGGAATAGGGAGAGGCAATGAGCAGTTCTTC	CAIRGIGRGNEQFF
TRBV7-9	-	TRBJ2-3	TRBD1	TGTGCCAGCAGCTCGTTAGGGACAGGGGTAGGCTCAGATACGCAGTATTTT	CASSSLGTGVGSDTQYF
TRBV4-3	-	TRBJ2-1	-	TGCGCCAGCAGCCCAGATATGATCGTACTCATCTCAAATGAGCAGTTCTTC	CASSPDMIVLISNEQFF
TRBV7-6	-	TRBJ2-7	TRBD2	TGTGCCAGCAGCTTCCGGGGGGGCGGCTCCTACGAGCAGTACTTC	CASSFRGGGSYEQYF
TRBV11-2	once	TRBJ2-1	TRBD2	TGTGCCAGCCGGCGGGGGTCCTACAATGAGCAGTTCTTC	CASRRGSYNEQFF
TRBV18	-	TRBJ2-7	TRBD1	TGTGCCAGCTCACCACCGGGACAGGGCTACGAGCAGTACTTC	CASSPPGQGYEQYF
TRBV6-5	-	TRBJ2-7	-	TGTGCCAGCAGTACCGCCGGGGTTCCCTACGAGCAGTACTTC	CASSTAGVPYEQYF
TRBV7-9	-	TRBJ2-3	-	TGTGCCAGCAGCTTCTCTACAGATACGCAGTATTTT	CASSFSTDTQYF
TRBV5-4	-	TRBJ2-2	-	TGTGCCAGCAGCTTGTCAGGACTATACACCGGGGAGCTGTTTTTT	CASSLSGLYTGELFF
TRBV5-5	-	TRBJ2-6	-	TGTGCCAGCAGCTTCCGGGGACTCTCTGGGGCCAACGTCCTGACTTTC	CASSFRGLSGANVLTF
TRBV4-1	once	TRBJ2-2	TRBD2	TGCGCCAGCAGCCAAGGGGGGGGGACCGGGGAGCTGTTTTTT	CASSQGGGTGELFF
TRBV7-9	-	TRBJ2-3	-	TGTGCCAGCAGCTTCAATAGGGGGGATACGCAGTATTTT	CASSFNRGDTQYF
TRBV7-9	-	TRBJ2-7	-	TGTTCCAGCAGCTTAGCGCCCAACCCTACCTACGAGCAGTACTTC	CSSSLAPNPTYEQYF
TRBV7-9	-	TRBJ2-5	TRBD2	TGTGCCAGCAGCTCGACTAGCGGAGTCCAAGAGACCCAGTACTTC	CASSSTSGVQETQYF
TRBV7-2	once	TRBJ2-3	TRBD2	TGTGCCAGCAGCCATAGCGGGAGGGAGACAGATACGCAGTATTTT	CASSHSGRETDTQYF
TRBV30	-	TRBJ1-1	-	TGTGACTGGAGTGTACTTTCCGTGGACACTGAAGCTTTCTTT	CDWSVLSVDTEAFF
TRBV2	few	TRBJ2-7	TRBD2	TGTGCCAGCCTGGGAGCGGGAGTTGGTTCCTACGAGCAGTACTTC	CASLGAGVGSYEQYF
TRBV6-1	-	TRBJ2-1	TRBD2	TGTGCCAGCAGTGAGGGACTAGCCTACAATGAGCAGTTCTTC	CASSEGLAYNEQFF
TRBV27	-	TRBJ2-7	TRBD2	TGTGCCACCAGGCGGGCGGGGGACTCTGGCGAGCAGTACTTC	CATRRAGDSGEQYF